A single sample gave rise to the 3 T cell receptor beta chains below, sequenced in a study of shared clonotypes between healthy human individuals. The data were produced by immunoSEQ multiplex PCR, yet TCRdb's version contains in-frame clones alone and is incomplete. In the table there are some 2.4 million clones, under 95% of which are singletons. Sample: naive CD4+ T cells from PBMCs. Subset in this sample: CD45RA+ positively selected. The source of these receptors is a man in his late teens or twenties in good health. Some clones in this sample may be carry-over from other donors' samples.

CDR3 bases: TGTGCCAGCAGTGAAAATGCCAGCGGGTACCAAGAGACCCAGTACTTC. It specifies CASSENASGYQETQYF. The V call is TRBV2, the J call TRBJ2-5, with D possibly matching TRBD2 (6 bases). CDR3 length: 16 residues. CDR1 is SNHLY, CDR2 FYNNEI, per germline. Between the trimmed V and J ends, which lost 2 bases and 0 bases, there was a span of 13 bases.

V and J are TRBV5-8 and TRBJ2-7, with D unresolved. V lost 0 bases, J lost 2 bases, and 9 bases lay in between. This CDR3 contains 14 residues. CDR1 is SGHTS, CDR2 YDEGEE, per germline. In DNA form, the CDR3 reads TGTGCCAGCAGCTTGGGCCTCCCCACCTACGAGCAGTACTTC. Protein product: CASSLGLPTYEQYF.

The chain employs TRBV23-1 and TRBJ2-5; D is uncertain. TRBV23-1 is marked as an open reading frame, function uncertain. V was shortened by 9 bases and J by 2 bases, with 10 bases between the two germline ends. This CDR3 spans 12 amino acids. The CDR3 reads CASVPVQETQYF. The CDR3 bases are TGCGCCAGTGTCCCTGTACAAGAGACCCAGTACTTC.